What follows are 21 T cell receptor beta chains derived from one specimen sequenced in a study of PD-L1 blockade in urothelial cancer. Generated by immunoSEQ multiplex PCR, the TCRdb table keeps only in-frame clones and is missing some. This sample has about 87,000 clones; more than 70% occur once, and the top ten carry over 0.95%. Time point defined: pretreatment peripheral blood. Material: PBMCs, obtained around atezolizumab (anti-PD-L1) treatment. These receptors were taken from a woman older than 75 with urothelial cancer.

This clone has only one observation. This CDR3 is CASRGQGYGYTF. DNA for the CDR3: TGTGCCAGCAGGGGACAGGGCTATGGCTACACCTTC. This chain links TRBV2 with TRBJ1-2; 9 nucleotides agree with TRBD1. Per the germline V gene, CDR1 is SNHLY and CDR2 is FYNNEI. J gave up 4 bases and V 6 bases, and 0 bases lay outside the gene matches. The CDR3 spans 12 residues.

The genes are TRBV2 and TRBJ2-7; 7 bases map to TRBD1. The CDR3 is 15 residues long. Trimming cost V 7 bases and J 6 bases; bases outside gene matches: 15. Germline V CDR1 and CDR2: SNHLY, FYNNEI. CDR3 sequence (DNA): TGTGCCAGCACCCCGCGGGCAGGGGGTGGGGGCGAGCAGTACTTC. Protein sequence: CASTPRAGGGGEQYF.

The chain has TRBV28 and TRBJ1-5; the match to TRBD1 covers 10 bases. V dropped 8 bases and J dropped 0; count of bases not matched to a gene: 22. Germline CDR1 reads MDHEN; CDR2 reads SYDVKM. The CDR3 has 21 residues. Written as DNA, the CDR3 is TGTGCCAGCCCTCCCCGGTCACCGGGACAGGGGAAACTCTATAGCAATCAGCCCCAGCATTTT. Protein: CASPPRSPGQGKLYSNQPQHF.

J is TRBJ2-7 and V is TRBV11-2, with 8 bases matching TRBD2. The germline V gene encodes CDR1 SGHAT and CDR2 FQNNGV. The length of the CDR3 is 16 residues. The ends lost 5 bases at V and 2 bases at J; junction bases unmatched: 11. In DNA form, the CDR3 reads TGTGCCAGCAGCCCCCCCGGTGCGGGAGGTACCTACGAGCAGTACTTC. Its translation: CASSPPGAGGTYEQYF.

This chain's CDR3 is CASSQELTGTGSTEAFF. The DNA of the CDR3 is TGCGCCAGCAGCCAAGAACTAACCGGGACAGGTTCGACTGAAGCTTTCTTT. The chain combines TRBV4-1 with TRBJ1-1, with 8 bases aligning to TRBD1. The CDR3 extends over 17 amino acids. CDR1 MGHRA and CDR2 YSYEKL come from the germline V gene. With 0 bases clipped from V and 5 bases from J, the junction kept 11 bases outside the gene matches.

The V and J genes are TRBV28 and TRBJ2-7; TRBD1 agrees at 7 bases. The V segment lost 6 bases and the J segment 2 bases; nucleotides outside the gene matches: 4. This CDR3 comprises 13 residues. CDR1 and CDR2 from the germline V gene are MDHEN and SYDVKM. The CDR3 loop is CASSWTGTYEQYF. As DNA, the CDR3 is TGTGCCAGCAGCTGGACAGGAACCTACGAGCAGTACTTC.

In this sample, this clone turned up once. The rearrangement uses TRBV7-2 and TRBJ1-1; D not certain. CDR3 size: 15 residues. V gave up 1 base and J gave up 0 bases, with 9 bases separating them. Germline CDR1 SGHTA, CDR2 FQGNSA. The chain's CDR3 is CASSLDSALNTEAFF. The CDR3 coding sequence is TGTGCCAGCAGCTTAGATTCCGCGTTGAACACTGAAGCTTTCTTT. The whole variable domain, remainder taken from reference TRBV7-2 and TRBJ1-1, is GAGVSQSPSNKVTEKGKDVELRCDPISGHTALYWYRQSLGQGLEFLIYFQGNSAPDKSGLPSDRFSAERTGGSVSTLTIQRTQQEDSAVYLCASSLDSALNTEAFFGQGTRLTVV.

V and J are TRBV6-1 and TRBJ2-7; a possible D gene is TRBD1 (6 bases). V dropped 8 bases and J dropped 1 base, with 6 bases sitting between them. Germline loops: CDR1 MNHNS, CDR2 SASEGT. The CDR3 runs to 11 residues. This chain's CDR3 is CASDRSYEQYF. For the CDR3, the DNA is TGTGCCAGCGACAGGTCCTACGAGCAGTACTTC.

This rearrangement joins TRBV5-6 to TRBJ1-5; no reliable D call. CDR1 and CDR2 (germline): SGHDT, YYEEEE. Trimming left V 4 bases short and J 0 bases short, with 8 bases between. This CDR3 is built from 14 residues. The CDR3 bases are TGTGCCAGCAGCGCCGGGATTAGCAATCAGCCCCAGCATTTT. It codes for CASSAGISNQPQHF. Complete variable domain (other parts from reference TRBV5-6 and TRBJ1-5): DAGVTQSPTHLIKTRGQQVTLRCSPKSGHDTVSWYQQALGQGPQFIFQYYEEEERQRGNFPDRFSGHQFPNYSSELNVNALLLGDSALYLCASSAGISNQPQHFGDGTRLSIL.

This clone was counted once. The V and J genes are TRBV6-5 and TRBJ2-5, with a tentative D call TRBD1 (5 bases). Germline loops: CDR1 MNHEY, CDR2 SVGAGI. The CDR3 has 15 amino acids. The germline V and J ends were trimmed by 6 bases and 4 bases, with 18 bases remaining between them. In DNA form, the CDR3 reads TGTGCCAGCAGCCCTCTCGCACAGGCCAGAGAGACCCAGTACTTC. Its protein product is CASSPLAQARETQYF.

V usage is TRBV5-6 and J usage is TRBJ2-7; D is perhaps TRBD2 (5 bases). V was shortened by 3 bases and J by 3 bases, with 7 bases between the two germline ends. The CDR3 contains 12 residues. CDR1 is SGHDT and CDR2 is YYEEEE in the germline V gene. The CDR3 DNA sequence: TGTGCCAGCAGCTCGGGATTCTACGAGCAGTACTTC. It codes for CASSSGFYEQYF.

This clone has only a few counts. Other DNA sequences within the sample encode an identical CDR3. The chain's CDR3 is CASSSTRQGPNYGYTF. Written as DNA, the CDR3 is TGTGCCAGCAGTTCCACCCGACAGGGGCCAAACTATGGCTACACCTTC. This sequence joins TRBV28 and TRBJ1-2; 8 nucleotides match TRBD1. This CDR3 has 16 amino acids. V lost 4 bases, J lost 2 bases, and 9 bases stayed unmatched. The germline CDR1 and CDR2 sequences are MDHEN and SYDVKM.

The chain joins TRBV5-5 to TRBJ2-7, with no clear D. Trimming took 2 bases from V and 2 from J, leaving 2 bases between them. CDR3 length equals 11 residues. The germline gives CDR1 SGHKS, CDR2 YYEKEE (reference sequence). CDR3 sequence: CASSFTYEQYF. The CDR3 nucleotides read TGTGCCAGCAGCTTCACCTACGAGCAGTACTTC.

This chain links TRBV27 with TRBJ1-2; D ambiguous. CDR3 length equals 15 residues. V lost 0 bases to trimming and J lost 0 bases, with 8 bases between them. Germline loops: CDR1 MNHEY, CDR2 SMNVEV (reference sequence). The CDR3 nucleotides are TGTGCCAGCAGTTTATCACTGGGCGCTAACTATGGCTACACCTTC. Translating it yields CASSLSLGANYGYTF.

The CDR3 nucleotides are TGTGCCTGGAGTAGCGGGAGTTCGATTAAGTACTTC. Protein product: CAWSSGSSIKYF. The rearrangement links TRBV30 to TRBJ2-7; TRBD2 matches at 8 bases. The junction had 8 bases not matched to a gene; V was cut back by 2 bases and J by 11 bases. The CDR3 runs 12 residues. The germline CDR1 and CDR2 sequences are GTSNPN and SVGIG (reference sequence).

The chain is built from TRBV7-9 and TRBJ2-7, with 11 bases lining up with TRBD2. Unmatched junction bases numbered 1, after V lost 0 bases and J lost 3 bases. Germline CDR1 and CDR2: SEHNR and FQNEAQ (reference sequence). This CDR3 comprises 15 residues. The CDR3 sequence: CASSLAGLADYEQYF. CDR3 in DNA: TGTGCCAGCAGCTTAGCGGGACTAGCGGACTACGAGCAGTACTTC.

This chain joins TRBV5-6 and TRBJ1-2; TRBD1 matches 9 bases. This CDR3 spans 16 amino acids. Germline CDR1 is SGHDT and CDR2 is YYEEEE. The ends lost 4 bases at V and 7 bases at J; junction bases unmatched: 14. In DNA form, the CDR3 reads TGTGCCAGCAGCCCTCGGGGGGACAGGGAAGCGGCTGGCTACACCTTC. It codes for CASSPRGDREAAGYTF.

Turning to this clone: Other nucleotide sequences in the sample specify the same CDR3. This chain connects TRBV27 to TRBJ2-1; the match to TRBD2 covers 12 bases. The CDR3 spans 16 residues. CDR1 is MNHEY, CDR2 SMNVEV, per germline (reference sequence). J was trimmed by 4 bases and V by 0 bases; bases with no gene match: 1. CDR3 nucleotide sequence: TGTGCCAGCAGTTTATCCCTAGCGGGAGGGTACAATGAGCAGTTCTTC. Translation: CASSLSLAGGYNEQFF.

V gene TRBV28 combines with J gene TRBJ2-5, with 15 bases fitting TRBD2. This CDR3 has 17 residues. The germline CDR1 and CDR2 sequences are MDHEN and SYDVKM. V gave up 4 bases and J gave up 5 bases; unmatched junction bases: 8. Here the CDR3 reads CASSSRTSGRAEETQYF. The CDR3 nucleotides are TGTGCCAGCAGTTCCCGGACTAGCGGGAGGGCCGAGGAGACCCAGTACTTC.

J is TRBJ2-2 and V is TRBV28, with D perhaps matching TRBD2 (5 bases). The CDR3 has 15 residues. CDR1 is MDHEN and CDR2 is SYDVKM in the germline V gene. V gave up 7 bases and J gave up 1 base, with 13 bases separating them. The CDR3 is CASNGLGVNTGELFF. The CDR3 region has the DNA TGTGCCAGCAACGGTTTGGGAGTGAACACCGGGGAGCTGTTTTTT.

The V and J genes are TRBV30 and TRBJ1-2; D ambiguous. This CDR3 comprises 15 residues. Looked up from germline, CDR1 is GTSNPN and CDR2 is SVGIG (reference sequence). The ends were cut back, 1 base at V and 3 bases at J, with 15 bases in the middle. The CDR3 bases are TGTGCCTGGAGTGCCCTGGTTGTCCAGTACTATGGCTACACCTTC. Translation gives CAWSALVVQYYGYTF.